The rows below give T cell receptor beta chains drawn from one sample of a study of shared clonotypes between healthy human individuals. Measured with immunoSEQ multiplex PCR; TCRdb has only the in-frame clones, and not every one. The sample has 150,000 to 200,000 clones, around 93% seen once. Sequences were obtained from naive CD4+ T cells sorted from blood. These receptor sequences come from a woman in her thirties in good health. Each CDR3 is given with its conserved first and last residue. Fields, in order: J gene, clone size, D gene, V gene, CDR3 protein, CDR3 DNA. A D gene is named only where the DNA matches it firmly. The size field is filled for only some rows; it gives once, few, many or a size class.

>TRBJ1-3|NA|NA|TRBV18
CASSPPARTSFGNTIYF
TGTGCCAGCTCACCACCGGCGAGGACCTCTTTCGGAAACACCATATATTTT
>TRBJ2-7|few|NA|TRBV7-9
CASSQSMFEQYF
TGTGCCAGCAGCCAAAGCATGTTCGAGCAGTACTTC
>TRBJ1-1|NA|NA|TRBV18
CASSPREGSTEAFF
TGTGCCAGCTCACCACGGGAGGGGAGCACTGAAGCTTTCTTT
>TRBJ2-6|once|NA|TRBV6-1
CASLGQPTGANVLTF
TGTGCCAGCCTGGGTCAGCCTACTGGGGCCAACGTCCTGACTTTC
>TRBJ2-2|NA|NA|TRBV28
CASSFFPNTGELFF
TGTGCCAGCAGTTTTTTCCCAAACACCGGGGAGCTGTTTTTT
>TRBJ2-5|NA|TRBD1|TRBV28
CASRTGSGGSKQYF
TGTGCCAGCAGGACCGGGTCAGGGGGAAGTAAGCAGTACTTC
>TRBJ2-7|once|NA|TRBV28
CASSPGTLYSYEQYF
TGTGCCAGCAGTCCAGGAACACTATACTCCTACGAGCAGTACTTC
>TRBJ2-6|NA|NA|TRBV28
CASRRTFAGANVLTF
TGTGCCAGCCGACGGACGTTTGCTGGGGCCAACGTCCTGACTTTC
>TRBJ2-1|NA|NA|TRBV9
CASSTRGYNEQFF
TGTGCCAGCAGCACCCGGGGCTACAATGAGCAGTTCTTC
>TRBJ2-7|NA|TRBD2|TRBV5-5
CASSLGLAGAMHEQYF
TGTGCCAGCAGCTTGGGTCTAGCGGGAGCTATGCACGAGCAGTACTTC
>TRBJ2-2|NA|TRBD2|TRBV28
CASSKPGTGGLTGELFF
TGTGCCAGCAGTAAGCCCGGAACGGGGGGGCTCACCGGGGAGCTGTTTTTT
>TRBJ2-7|NA|TRBD2|TRBV11-3
CASSTGLAGGTAHYEQYF
TGTGCCAGCAGCACGGGACTAGCGGGAGGTACTGCCCACTACGAGCAGTACTTC
>TRBJ2-7|NA|TRBD2|TRBV11-2
CASTRTSGAYEQYF
TGTGCCAGCACCCGGACTAGCGGGGCGTACGAGCAGTACTTC
>TRBJ1-4|NA|NA|TRBV7-9
CASSLASALAFEKLFF
TGTGCCAGCAGCTTAGCATCGGCTCTGGCTTTTGAAAAACTGTTTTTT
>TRBJ2-1|NA|NA|TRBV4-1
CASSQDGGVGGNEQFF
TGCGCCAGCAGCCAAGATGGAGGGGTAGGGGGGAATGAGCAGTTCTTC
>TRBJ1-4|once|NA|TRBV7-8
CASSLEDPGVGGRGEKLFF
TGTGCCAGCAGCTTAGAGGATCCCGGGGTCGGAGGGAGGGGGGAAAAACTGTTTTTT
>TRBJ1-1|NA|NA|TRBV28
CASSPGGSGTEAFF
TGTGCCAGCAGTCCGGGAGGTTCGGGTACTGAAGCTTTCTTT
>TRBJ1-5|NA|TRBD1|TRBV19
CASSIGQGGNQPQHF
TGTGCCAGTAGTATAGGACAGGGCGGCAATCAGCCCCAGCATTTT
>TRBJ1-1|NA|TRBD1|TRBV30
CAWRDRGRSSEAFF
TGTGCCTGGAGGGACAGGGGACGGAGTTCTGAAGCTTTCTTT
>TRBJ2-1|NA|TRBD2|TRBV27
CASSARLAMSSYNEQFF
TGTGCCAGCAGTGCCCGACTAGCGATGAGCTCCTACAATGAGCAGTTCTTC
>TRBJ2-6|NA|NA|TRBV4-1
CASTVWNRVAGANVLTF
TGCGCCAGCACCGTATGGAATAGGGTGGCGGGGGCCAACGTCCTGACTTTC
>TRBJ2-7|NA|NA|TRBV28
CASSLPRSQSYEQYF
TGTGCCAGCAGTTTACCGCGTTCCCAGTCCTACGAGCAGTACTTC
>TRBJ2-1|NA|NA|TRBV9
CASSVAEGRNEQFF
TGTGCCAGCAGCGTAGCCGAGGGGAGGAATGAGCAGTTCTTC
>TRBJ2-7|few|NA|TRBV10-3
CAISDKGSSIHEQYF
TGTGCCATCAGTGATAAAGGCAGTAGTATCCACGAGCAGTACTTC
>TRBJ2-7|NA|NA|TRBV5-1
CASSLVSGYEQYF
TGCGCCAGCAGCTTGGTTTCGGGGTACGAGCAGTACTTC
>TRBJ1-1|NA|NA|TRBV18
CASSPPGNTEAFF
TGTGCCAGCTCACCACCGGGAAACACTGAAGCTTTCTTT
>TRBJ2-3|once|TRBD2|TRBV7-2
CASSLGPAGGGDTQYF
TGTGCCAGCAGCTTAGGCCCAGCGGGAGGGGGAGATACGCAGTATTTT
>TRBJ2-2|NA|NA|TRBV18
CASSPQNPANTGELFF
TGTGCCAGCTCACCACAGAACCCCGCGAACACCGGGGAGCTGTTTTTT
>TRBJ2-7|NA|TRBD2|TRBV4-1
CASSQTLAGGIYEQYF
TGCGCCAGCAGCCAGACCTTAGCGGGAGGAATCTACGAGCAGTACTTC
>TRBJ1-3|NA|TRBD1|TRBV5-6
CASSLRTGGNTIYF
TGTGCCAGCAGCTTGAGGACAGGGGGAAACACCATATATTTT
>TRBJ1-1|NA|NA|TRBV27
CASSTTWPRGQNTEAFF
TGTGCCAGCAGTACCACTTGGCCCCGGGGACAGAACACTGAAGCTTTCTTT
>TRBJ2-1|NA|NA|TRBV30
CAWSRGVSYNEQFF
TGTGCCTGGAGTCGTGGCGTTTCCTACAATGAGCAGTTCTTC
>TRBJ1-1|NA|TRBD1|TRBV25-1
CASLGGIRQGEVAEAFF
TGTGCCAGCCTTGGGGGAATCCGGCAGGGGGAGGTCGCTGAAGCTTTCTTT
>TRBJ1-3|NA|NA|TRBV9
CASSAGTGNTIYF
TGTGCCAGCAGCGCAGGGACTGGAAACACCATATATTTT
>TRBJ1-1|NA|TRBD1|TRBV18
CASSPPGQKNTEAFF
TGTGCCAGCTCACCACCGGGACAGAAGAACACTGAAGCTTTCTTT
>TRBJ2-5|NA|TRBD1|TRBV7-8
CASSPGTELRGETQYF
TGTGCCAGCAGCCCTGGGACAGAACTCCGGGGAGAGACCCAGTACTTC
>TRBJ1-2|once|NA|TRBV6-6
CASSLGGSYGYTF
TGTGCCAGCTCGCTCGGGGGAAGCTATGGCTACACCTTC
>TRBJ2-7|NA|TRBD1|TRBV4-2
CASSRTGTGYANYEQYF
TGTGCCAGCAGCCGAACCGGGACAGGGTACGCAAACTACGAGCAGTACTTC
>TRBJ2-2|NA|NA|TRBV4-1
CASSQAGGNTGELFF
TGCGCCAGCAGCCAAGCAGGAGGAAACACCGGGGAGCTGTTTTTT
>TRBJ1-1|NA|TRBD1|TRBV27
CASSSLQGAGTEAFF
TGTGCCAGCAGTTCGCTACAGGGGGCGGGCACTGAAGCTTTCTTT
>TRBJ2-7|NA|TRBD1|TRBV5-1
CASSFTGTGFNGEQYF
TGCGCCAGCAGCTTTACCGGGACAGGGTTTAACGGCGAGCAGTACTTC
>TRBJ1-2|NA|TRBD1|TRBV6-5
CASSYSGTGLYGYTF
TGTGCCAGCAGTTATTCCGGGACAGGCCTCTATGGCTACACCTTC
>TRBJ2-7|NA|TRBD1|TRBV28
CASQGQGALAQYF
TGTGCCAGCCAGGGACAGGGGGCATTAGCGCAGTACTTC
>TRBJ2-1|NA|TRBD2|TRBV5-1
CASGSGLAGPYNEQFF
TGCGCCAGCGGATCCGGACTAGCGGGACCATACAATGAGCAGTTCTTC
>TRBJ2-7|NA|NA|TRBV7-3
CASSQTPGTAREQYF
TGTGCCAGCAGCCAAACTCCCGGGACTGCTCGGGAGCAGTACTTC
>TRBJ2-7|NA|NA|TRBV7-6
CASSRLFSYEQYF
TGTGCCAGCAGCAGATTATTTAGCTACGAGCAGTACTTC
>TRBJ1-5|few|NA|TRBV7-9
CASSLAGTNQPQHF
TGTGCCAGCAGCCTCGCGGGGACCAATCAGCCCCAGCATTTT
>TRBJ2-1|NA|NA|TRBV4-2
CASSLADSSYNEQFF
TGTGCCAGCAGCCTGGCGGACAGCTCCTACAATGAGCAGTTCTTC
>TRBJ1-1|NA|NA|TRBV6-4
CGIRSADSIAFF
TGTGGCATTAGGTCAGCTGACAGTATTGCTTTCTTT
>TRBJ2-6|NA|TRBD1|TRBV4-1
CASSQADRAGANVLTF
TGCGCCAGCAGCCAAGCAGACAGGGCCGGGGCCAACGTCCTGACTTTC
>TRBJ1-3|once|NA|TRBV5-1
CASADLSGNTIYF
TGCGCCAGCGCCGACCTCTCTGGAAACACCATATATTTT
>TRBJ2-6|NA|NA|TRBV11-2
CASSYGAGANVLTF
TGTGCCAGCAGCTACGGGGCTGGGGCCAACGTCCTGACTTTC
>TRBJ2-7|NA|NA|TRBV6-5
CASSPGLGEQYF
TGTGCCAGCAGTCCAGGGTTGGGGGAGCAGTACTTC
>TRBJ1-4|NA|NA|TRBV6-6
CASRSPQGPDNEKLFF
TGTGCCAGCAGATCCCCCCAGGGGCCCGACAATGAAAAACTGTTTTTT
>TRBJ2-2|NA|NA|TRBV5-4
CASSPPRGGPGELFF
TGTGCCAGCAGCCCCCCTCGGGGAGGTCCCGGGGAGCTGTTTTTT
>TRBJ2-3|NA|TRBD2|TRBV18
CASSLLSGSTDTQYF
TGTGCCAGCTCACTTCTTAGCGGGAGCACAGATACGCAGTATTTT
>TRBJ2-7|NA|TRBD1|TRBV28
CASSLYGTGGNYEQYF
TGTGCCAGCAGTTTATACGGTACAGGGGGAAACTACGAGCAGTACTTC